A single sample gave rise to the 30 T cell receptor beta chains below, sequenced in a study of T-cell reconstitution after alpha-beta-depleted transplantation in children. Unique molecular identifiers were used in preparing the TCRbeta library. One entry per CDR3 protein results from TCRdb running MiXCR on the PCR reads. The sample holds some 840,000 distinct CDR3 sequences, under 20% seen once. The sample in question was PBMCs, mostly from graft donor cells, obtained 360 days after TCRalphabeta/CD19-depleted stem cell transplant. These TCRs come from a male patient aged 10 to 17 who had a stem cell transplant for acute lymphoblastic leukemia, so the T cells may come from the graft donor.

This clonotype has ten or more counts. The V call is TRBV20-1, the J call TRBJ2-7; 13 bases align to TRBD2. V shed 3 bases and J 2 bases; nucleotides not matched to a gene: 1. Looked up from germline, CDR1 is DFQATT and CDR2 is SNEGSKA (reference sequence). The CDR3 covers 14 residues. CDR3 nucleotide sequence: TGCAGTGCTAGGACTAGCGGGAGGCCCTACGAGCAGTACTTC. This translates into CSARTSGRPYEQYF.

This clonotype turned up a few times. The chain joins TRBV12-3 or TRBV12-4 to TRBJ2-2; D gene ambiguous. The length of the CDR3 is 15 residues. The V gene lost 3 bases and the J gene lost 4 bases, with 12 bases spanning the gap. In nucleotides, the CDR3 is TGTGCCAGCAGTTTGGGTATAGCTCCCACCGGGGAGCTGTTTTTT. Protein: CASSLGIAPTGELFF.

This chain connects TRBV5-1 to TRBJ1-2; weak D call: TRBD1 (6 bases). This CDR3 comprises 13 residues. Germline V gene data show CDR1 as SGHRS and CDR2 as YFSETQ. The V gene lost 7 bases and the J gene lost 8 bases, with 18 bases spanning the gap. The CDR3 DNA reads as TGCGCCAGCGCTGTAATCAGGGGTGAAGGCTACACCTTC. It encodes CASAVIRGEGYTF.

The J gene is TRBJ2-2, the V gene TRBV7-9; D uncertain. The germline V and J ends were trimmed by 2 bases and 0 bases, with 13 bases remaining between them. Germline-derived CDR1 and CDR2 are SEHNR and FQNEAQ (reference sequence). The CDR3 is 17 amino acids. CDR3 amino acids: CASSLFAEVTNTGELFF. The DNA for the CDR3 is TGTGCCAGCAGCTTATTTGCAGAGGTAACGAACACCGGGGAGCTGTTTTTT. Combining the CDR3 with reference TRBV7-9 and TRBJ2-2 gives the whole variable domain DTGVSQNPRHKITKRGQNVTFRCDPISEHNRLYWYRQTLGQGPEFLTYFQNEAQLEKSRLLSDRFSAERPKGSFSTLEIQRTEQGDSAMYLCASSLFAEVTNTGELFFGEGSRLTVL.

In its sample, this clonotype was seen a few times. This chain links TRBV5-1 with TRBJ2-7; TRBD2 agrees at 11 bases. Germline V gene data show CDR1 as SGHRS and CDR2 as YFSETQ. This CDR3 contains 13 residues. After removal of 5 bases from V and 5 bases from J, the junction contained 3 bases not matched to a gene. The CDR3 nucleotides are TGCGCCAGCAGGACTAGCGGGGCGAACGAGCAGTACTTC. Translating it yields CASRTSGANEQYF.

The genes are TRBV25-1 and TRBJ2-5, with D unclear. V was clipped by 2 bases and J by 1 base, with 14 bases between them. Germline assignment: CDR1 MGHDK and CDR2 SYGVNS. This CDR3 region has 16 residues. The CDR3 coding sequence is TGTGCCAGCAGTGAACTCGGCAGCTCTACCCAAGAGACCCAGTACTTC. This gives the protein CASSELGSSTQETQYF.

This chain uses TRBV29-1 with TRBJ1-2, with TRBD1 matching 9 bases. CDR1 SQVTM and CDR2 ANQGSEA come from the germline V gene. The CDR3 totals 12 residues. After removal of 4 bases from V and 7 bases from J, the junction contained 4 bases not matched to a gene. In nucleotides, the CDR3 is TGCAGCGTTGTTGGGACAGGGCTTGGCTACACCTTC. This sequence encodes CSVVGTGLGYTF.

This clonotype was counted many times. Here the CDR3 DNA reads TGCAGCTCCTCTCTAGACAGGTCGCCAGATACGCAGTATTTT. This gives the protein CSSSLDRSPDTQYF. The V gene is TRBV29-1, the J gene TRBJ2-3, with a weak D call TRBD1 (6 bases). From germline, CDR1 is SQVTM and CDR2 ANQGSEA. V lost 8 bases and J 4 bases, leaving 19 bases between the germline ends. There are 14 residues in the CDR3.

Here the CDR3 DNA reads TGTGCCAGCAGGTCCGGGATCTGGGATGGCTACACCTTC. Its translation is CASRSGIWDGYTF. J is TRBJ1-2 and V is TRBV12-3 or TRBV12-4; D is undetermined. The CDR3 has 13 amino acids. V gave up 6 bases and J gave up 6 bases, with 14 bases separating them.

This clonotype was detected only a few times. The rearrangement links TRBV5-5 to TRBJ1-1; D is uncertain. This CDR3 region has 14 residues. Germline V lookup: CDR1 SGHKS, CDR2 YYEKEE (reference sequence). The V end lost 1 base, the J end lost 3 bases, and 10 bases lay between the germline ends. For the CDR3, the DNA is TGTGCCAGCAGCTTGAGTGACGGAGACACTGAAGCTTTCTTT. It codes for CASSLSDGDTEAFF.

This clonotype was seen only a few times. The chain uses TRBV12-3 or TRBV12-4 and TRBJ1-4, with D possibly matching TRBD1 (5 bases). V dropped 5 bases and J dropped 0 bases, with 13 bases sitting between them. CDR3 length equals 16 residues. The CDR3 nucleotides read TGTGCCAGCAGTGGCAGGGTACTGGCAACTAATGAAAAACTGTTTTTT. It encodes CASSGRVLATNEKLFF.

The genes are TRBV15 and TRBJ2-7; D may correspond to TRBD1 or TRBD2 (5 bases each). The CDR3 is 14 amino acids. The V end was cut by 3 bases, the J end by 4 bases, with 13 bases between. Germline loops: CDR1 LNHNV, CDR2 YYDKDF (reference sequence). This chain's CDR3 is CATSRSRDAYEQYF. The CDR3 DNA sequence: TGTGCCACCAGCAGGTCCCGGGACGCATACGAGCAGTACTTC.

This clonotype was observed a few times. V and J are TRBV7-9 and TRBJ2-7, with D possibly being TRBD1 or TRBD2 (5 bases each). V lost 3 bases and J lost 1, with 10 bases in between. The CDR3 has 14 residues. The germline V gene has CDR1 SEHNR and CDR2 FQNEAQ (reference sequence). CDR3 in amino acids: CASSFRDPSYEQYF. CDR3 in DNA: TGTGCCAGCAGCTTCCGGGACCCTTCCTACGAGCAGTACTTC.

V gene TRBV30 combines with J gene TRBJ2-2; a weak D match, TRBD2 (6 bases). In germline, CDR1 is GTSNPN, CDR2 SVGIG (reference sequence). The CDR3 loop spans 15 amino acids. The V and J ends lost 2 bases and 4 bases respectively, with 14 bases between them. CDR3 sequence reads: CAWSWGEFGTGELFF. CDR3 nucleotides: TGTGCCTGGAGTTGGGGGGAGTTCGGCACCGGGGAGCTGTTTTTT.

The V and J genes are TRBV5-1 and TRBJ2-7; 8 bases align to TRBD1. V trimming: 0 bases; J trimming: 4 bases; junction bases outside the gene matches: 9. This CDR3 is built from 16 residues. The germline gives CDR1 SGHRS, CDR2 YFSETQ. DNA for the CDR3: TGCGCCAGCAGCTTGGCCCTACGGACAGGGTGGTACGAGCAGTACTTC. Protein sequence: CASSLALRTGWYEQYF.

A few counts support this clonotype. The CDR3 DNA is TGTGCCAGCAGCCTGGACTACACCCCAGATACGCAGTATTTT. It specifies CASSLDYTPDTQYF. The chain combines TRBV3-1 with TRBJ2-3; tentatively, D is TRBD2 (6 bases). Trimming removed 4 bases from V and 4 bases from J, with 12 bases in between. Germline-derived CDR1 and CDR2 are LGHDT and YNNKEL (reference sequence). CDR3 size: 14 residues.

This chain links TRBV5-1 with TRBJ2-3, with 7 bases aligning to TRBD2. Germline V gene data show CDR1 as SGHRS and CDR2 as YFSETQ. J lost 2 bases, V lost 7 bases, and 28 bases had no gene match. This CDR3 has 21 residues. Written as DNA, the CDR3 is TGCGCCAGCGAGAAACCGCCGGCGGGAGTCCTCATTTGCGGGATCACAGATACGCAGTATTTT. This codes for CASEKPPAGVLICGITDTQYF.

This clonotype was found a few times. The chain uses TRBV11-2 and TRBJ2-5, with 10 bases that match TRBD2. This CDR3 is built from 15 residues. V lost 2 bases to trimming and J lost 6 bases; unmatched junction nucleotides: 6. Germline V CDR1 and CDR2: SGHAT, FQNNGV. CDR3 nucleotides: TGTGCCAGCAGCTTAAAAGCGGGAGGGTGGAAGACCCAGTACTTC. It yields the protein CASSLKAGGWKTQYF.

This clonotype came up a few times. The CDR3 is CAISDGLAGLSDTQYF. The CDR3 DNA follows: TGTGCCATCAGTGACGGCCTAGCGGGACTCTCAGATACGCAGTATTTT. V gene TRBV10-3 combines with J gene TRBJ2-3, with 9 bases fitting TRBD2. V shed 3 bases and J 4 bases; nucleotides not matched to a gene: 8. The CDR3 covers 16 residues. Germline values: CDR1 ENHRY, CDR2 SYGVKD.

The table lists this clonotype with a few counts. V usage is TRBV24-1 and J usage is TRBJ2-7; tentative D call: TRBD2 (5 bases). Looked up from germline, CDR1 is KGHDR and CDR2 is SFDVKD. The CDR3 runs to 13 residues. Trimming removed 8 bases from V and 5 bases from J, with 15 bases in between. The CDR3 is CATKAGEADEQYF. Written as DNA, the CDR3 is TGTGCCACCAAAGCAGGAGAAGCGGACGAGCAGTACTTC.

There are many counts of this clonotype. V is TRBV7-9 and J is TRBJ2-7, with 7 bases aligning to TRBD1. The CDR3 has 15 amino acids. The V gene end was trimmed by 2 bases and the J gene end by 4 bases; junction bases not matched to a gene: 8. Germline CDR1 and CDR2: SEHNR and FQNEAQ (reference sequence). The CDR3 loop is CASSLSRDSVYEQYF. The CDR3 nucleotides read TGTGCCAGCAGCTTATCTCGGGACAGTGTTTACGAGCAGTACTTC.

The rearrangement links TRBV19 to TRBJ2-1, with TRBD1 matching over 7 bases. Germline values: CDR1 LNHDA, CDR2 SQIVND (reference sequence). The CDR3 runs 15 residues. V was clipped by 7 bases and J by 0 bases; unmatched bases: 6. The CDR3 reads CASTTGVSSYNEQFF. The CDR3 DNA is TGTGCCAGTACCACAGGGGTTAGCTCCTACAATGAGCAGTTCTTC.

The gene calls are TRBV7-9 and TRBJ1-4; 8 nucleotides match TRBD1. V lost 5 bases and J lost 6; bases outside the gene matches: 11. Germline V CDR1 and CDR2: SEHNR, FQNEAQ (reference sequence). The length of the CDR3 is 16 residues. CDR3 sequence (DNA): TGTGCCAGCAGCCCAAACCGCATGACAGGGGATGAAAAACTGTTTTTT. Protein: CASSPNRMTGDEKLFF.

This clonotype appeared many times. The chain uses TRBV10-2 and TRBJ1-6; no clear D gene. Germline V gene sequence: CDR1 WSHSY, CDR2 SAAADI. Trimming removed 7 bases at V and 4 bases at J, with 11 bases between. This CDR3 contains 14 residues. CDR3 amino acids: CASTHTAYNSPLHF. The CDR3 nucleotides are TGCGCCAGCACCCACACAGCTTATAATTCACCCCTCCACTTT.

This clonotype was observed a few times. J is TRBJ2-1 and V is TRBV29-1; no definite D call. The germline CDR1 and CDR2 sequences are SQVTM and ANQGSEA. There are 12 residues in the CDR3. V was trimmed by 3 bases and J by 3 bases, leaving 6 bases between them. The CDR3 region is CSVETNYNEQFF. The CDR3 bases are TGCAGCGTTGAGACAAACTACAATGAGCAGTTCTTC.

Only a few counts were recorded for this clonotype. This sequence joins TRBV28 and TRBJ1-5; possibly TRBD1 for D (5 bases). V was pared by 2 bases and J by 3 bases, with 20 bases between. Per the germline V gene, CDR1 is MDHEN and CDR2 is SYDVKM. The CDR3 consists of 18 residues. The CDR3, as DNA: TGTGCCAGCAGTTTAGTGGCCCCCCAGGGACTACTCAATCAGCCCCAGCATTTT. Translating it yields CASSLVAPQGLLNQPQHF.

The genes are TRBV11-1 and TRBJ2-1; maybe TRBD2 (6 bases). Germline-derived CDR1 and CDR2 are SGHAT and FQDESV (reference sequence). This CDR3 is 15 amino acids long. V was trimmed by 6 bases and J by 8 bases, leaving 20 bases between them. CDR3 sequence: CASRERLGAYDEQFF. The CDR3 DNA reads TGTGCCAGCAGGGAACGACTAGGGGCTTACGATGAGCAGTTCTTC.

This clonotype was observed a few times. The CDR3 sequence: CASSHILAPSYNEQFF. The CDR3 region has the DNA TGTGCCAGCAGTCACATACTAGCACCCTCCTACAATGAGCAGTTCTTC. V gene TRBV25-1 combines with J gene TRBJ2-1; maybe TRBD2 (6 bases). Trimming shortened V by 5 bases and J by 0 bases, and 14 bases separated the two germline ends. CDR1 is MGHDK, CDR2 SYGVNS, per germline. The CDR3 is 16 amino acids.

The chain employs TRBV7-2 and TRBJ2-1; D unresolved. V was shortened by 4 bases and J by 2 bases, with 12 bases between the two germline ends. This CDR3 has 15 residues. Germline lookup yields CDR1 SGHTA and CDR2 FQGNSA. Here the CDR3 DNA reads TGTGCCAGCAGCTCCCCCCGTCTAGCCTACAATGAGCAGTTCTTC. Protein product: CASSSPRLAYNEQFF. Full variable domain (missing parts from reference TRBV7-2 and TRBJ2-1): GAGVSQSPSNKVTEKGKDVELRCDPISGHTALYWYRQSLGQGLEFLIYFQGNSAPDKSGLPSDRFSAERTGGSVSTLTIQRTQQEDSAVYLCASSSPRLAYNEQFFGPGTRLTVL.

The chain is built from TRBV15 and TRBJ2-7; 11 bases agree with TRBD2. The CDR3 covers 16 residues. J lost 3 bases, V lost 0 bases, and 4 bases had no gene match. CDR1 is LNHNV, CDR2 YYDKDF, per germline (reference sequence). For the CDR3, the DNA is TGTGCCACCAGCAGAGATCGACTAGCGGGATACTACGAGCAGTACTTC. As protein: CATSRDRLAGYYEQYF.